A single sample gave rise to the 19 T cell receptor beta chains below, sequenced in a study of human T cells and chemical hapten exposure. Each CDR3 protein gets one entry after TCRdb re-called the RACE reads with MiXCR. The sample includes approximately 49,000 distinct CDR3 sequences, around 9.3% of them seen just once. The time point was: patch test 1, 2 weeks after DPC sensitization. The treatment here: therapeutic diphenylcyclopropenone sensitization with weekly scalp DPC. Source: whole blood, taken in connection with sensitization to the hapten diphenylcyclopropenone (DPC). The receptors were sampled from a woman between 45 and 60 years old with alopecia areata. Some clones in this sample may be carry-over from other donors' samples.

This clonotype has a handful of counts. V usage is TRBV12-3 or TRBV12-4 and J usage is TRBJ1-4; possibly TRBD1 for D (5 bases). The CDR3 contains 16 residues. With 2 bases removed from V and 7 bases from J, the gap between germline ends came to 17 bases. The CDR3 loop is CASSLLVGGRPEKLFF. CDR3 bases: TGTGCCAGCAGTTTATTGGTCGGGGGGAGGCCTGAAAAACTGTTTTTT.

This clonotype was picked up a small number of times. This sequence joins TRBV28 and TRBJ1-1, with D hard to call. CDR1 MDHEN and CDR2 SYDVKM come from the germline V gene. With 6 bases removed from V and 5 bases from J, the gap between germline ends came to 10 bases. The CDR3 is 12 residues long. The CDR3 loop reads CASRRWETEAFF. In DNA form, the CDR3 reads TGTGCCAGCAGACGATGGGAGACTGAAGCTTTCTTT.

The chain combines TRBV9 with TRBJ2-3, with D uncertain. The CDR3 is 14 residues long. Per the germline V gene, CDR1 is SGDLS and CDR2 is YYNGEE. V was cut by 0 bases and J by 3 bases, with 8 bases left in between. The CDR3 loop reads CASSVGPETDTQYF. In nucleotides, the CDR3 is TGTGCCAGCAGCGTAGGGCCGGAAACAGATACGCAGTATTTT.

This CDR3 reads CSARRDGTNYGYTF. CDR3 nucleotide sequence: TGCAGTGCGAGGAGGGACGGAACTAACTATGGCTACACCTTC. V usage is TRBV20-1 and J usage is TRBJ1-2; a possible D gene is TRBD1 (5 bases). The V gene lost 6 bases and the J gene lost 0 bases, with 14 bases spanning the gap. In germline, CDR1 is DFQATT, CDR2 SNEGSKA (reference sequence). The CDR3 length is 14 residues.

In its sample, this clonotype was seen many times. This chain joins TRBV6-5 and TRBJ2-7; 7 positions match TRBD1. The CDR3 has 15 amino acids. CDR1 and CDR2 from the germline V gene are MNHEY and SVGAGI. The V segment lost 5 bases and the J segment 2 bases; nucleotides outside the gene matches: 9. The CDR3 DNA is TGTGCCAGCAGTGCTGGGACAGTGACTACCTACGAGCAGTACTTC. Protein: CASSAGTVTTYEQYF.

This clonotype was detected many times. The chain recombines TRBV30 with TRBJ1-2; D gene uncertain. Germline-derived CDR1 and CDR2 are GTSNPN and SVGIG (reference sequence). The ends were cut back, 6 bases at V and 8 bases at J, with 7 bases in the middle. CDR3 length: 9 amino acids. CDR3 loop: CACHPGYTF. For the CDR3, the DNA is TGTGCCTGTCACCCCGGCTACACCTTC.

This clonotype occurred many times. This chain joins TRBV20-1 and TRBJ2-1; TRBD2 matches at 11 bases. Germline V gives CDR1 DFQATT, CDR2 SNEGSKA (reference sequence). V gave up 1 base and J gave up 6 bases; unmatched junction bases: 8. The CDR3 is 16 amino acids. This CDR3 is CSARGLLAGVRNEQFF. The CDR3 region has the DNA TGCAGTGCTAGAGGGCTACTAGCGGGAGTTCGCAATGAGCAGTTCTTC.

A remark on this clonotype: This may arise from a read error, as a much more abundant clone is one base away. The CDR3 protein is CASSQTYNQQFF. The CDR3 DNA sequence: TGCGCCAGCAGCCAAACCTACAATCAGCAGTTCTTC. This chain joins TRBV5-1 and TRBJ2-1; D uncertain. CDR1 SGHRS and CDR2 YFSETQ come from the germline V gene. The CDR3 consists of 12 residues.

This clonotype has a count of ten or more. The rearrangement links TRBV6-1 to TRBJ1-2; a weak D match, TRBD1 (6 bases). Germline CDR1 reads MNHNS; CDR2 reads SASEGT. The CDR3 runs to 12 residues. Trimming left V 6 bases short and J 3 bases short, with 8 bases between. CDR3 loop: CASRRQDYGYTF. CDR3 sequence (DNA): TGTGCCAGCAGGCGACAGGACTATGGCTACACCTTC.

The CDR3 DNA is TGTGCCAGCAGCGTAGGAAGCAGGGCCGATGAGCAGTTCTTC. Protein sequence: CASSVGSRADEQFF. V gene TRBV9 combines with J gene TRBJ2-1, with D perhaps TRBD1 (5 bases). The CDR3 contains 14 residues. Germline V gives CDR1 SGDLS, CDR2 YYNGEE. The V and J ends lost 0 bases and 8 bases respectively, with 12 bases between them.

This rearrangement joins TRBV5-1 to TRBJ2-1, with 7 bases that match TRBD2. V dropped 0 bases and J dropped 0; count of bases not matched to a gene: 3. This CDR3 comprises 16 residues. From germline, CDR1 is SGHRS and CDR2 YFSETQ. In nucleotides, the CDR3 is TGCGCCAGCAGCTTGGCTTCGGGAGGCTCCTACAATGAGCAGTTCTTC. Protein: CASSLASGGSYNEQFF.

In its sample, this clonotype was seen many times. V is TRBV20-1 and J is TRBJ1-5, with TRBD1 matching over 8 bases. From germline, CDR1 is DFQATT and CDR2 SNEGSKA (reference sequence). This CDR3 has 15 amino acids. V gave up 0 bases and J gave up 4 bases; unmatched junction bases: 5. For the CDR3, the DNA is TGCAGTGCTAGAGAATGGACAGGGTTTAATCAGCCCCAGCATTTT. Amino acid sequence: CSAREWTGFNQPQHF.

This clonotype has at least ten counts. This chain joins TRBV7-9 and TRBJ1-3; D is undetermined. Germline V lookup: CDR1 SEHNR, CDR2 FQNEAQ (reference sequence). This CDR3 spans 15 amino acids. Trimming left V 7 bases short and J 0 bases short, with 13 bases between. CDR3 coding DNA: TGTGCCAGCACCCGGAGGGCCAGCTCTGGAAACACCATATATTTT. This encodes CASTRRASSGNTIYF.

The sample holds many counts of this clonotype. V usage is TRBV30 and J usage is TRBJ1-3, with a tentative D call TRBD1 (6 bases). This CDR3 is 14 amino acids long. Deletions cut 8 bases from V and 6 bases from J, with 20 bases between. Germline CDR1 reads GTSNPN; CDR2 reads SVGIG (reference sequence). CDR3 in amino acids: CAREVGQGLNTIYF. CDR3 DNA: TGTGCCCGAGAAGTCGGGCAGGGGCTAAACACCATATATTTT.

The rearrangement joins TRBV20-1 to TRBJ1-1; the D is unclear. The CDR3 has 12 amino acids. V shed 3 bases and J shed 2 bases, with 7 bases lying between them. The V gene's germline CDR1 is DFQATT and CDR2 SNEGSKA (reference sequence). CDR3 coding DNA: TGCAGTGCTAGTAAGGTCAACACTGAAGCTTTCTTT. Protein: CSASKVNTEAFF.

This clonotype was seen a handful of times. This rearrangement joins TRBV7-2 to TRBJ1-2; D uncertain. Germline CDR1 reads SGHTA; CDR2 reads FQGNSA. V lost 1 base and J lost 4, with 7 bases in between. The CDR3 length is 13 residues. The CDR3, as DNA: TGTGCCAGCAGCTTAGTTACCGGCTATGGCTACACCTTC. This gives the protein CASSLVTGYGYTF. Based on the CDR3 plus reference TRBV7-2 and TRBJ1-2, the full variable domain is GAGVSQSPSNKVTEKGKDVELRCDPISGHTALYWYRQSLGQGLEFLIYFQGNSAPDKSGLPSDRFSAERTGGSVSTLTIQRTQQEDSAVYLCASSLVTGYGYTFGSGTRLTVV.

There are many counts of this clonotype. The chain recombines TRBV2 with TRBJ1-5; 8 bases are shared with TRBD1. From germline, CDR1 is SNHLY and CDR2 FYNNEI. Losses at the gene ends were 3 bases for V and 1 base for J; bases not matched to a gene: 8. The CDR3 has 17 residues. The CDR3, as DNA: TGTGCCAGCAGTGAGAACAGGGGGTATTGGAGCAATCAGCCCCAGCATTTT. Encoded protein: CASSENRGYWSNQPQHF.

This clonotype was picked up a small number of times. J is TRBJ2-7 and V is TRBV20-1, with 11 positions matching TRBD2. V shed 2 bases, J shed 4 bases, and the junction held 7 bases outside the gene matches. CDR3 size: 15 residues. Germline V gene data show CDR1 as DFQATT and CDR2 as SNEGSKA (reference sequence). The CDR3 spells CSARPTLAGEYEQYF. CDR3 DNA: TGCAGTGCTAGACCTACACTAGCGGGAGAATACGAGCAGTACTTC.

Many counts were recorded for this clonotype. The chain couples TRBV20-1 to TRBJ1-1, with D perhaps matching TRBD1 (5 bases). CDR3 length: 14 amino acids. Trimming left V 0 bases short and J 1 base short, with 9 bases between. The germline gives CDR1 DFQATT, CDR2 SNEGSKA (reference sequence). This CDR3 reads CSARDGGANTEAFF. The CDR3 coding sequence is TGCAGTGCTAGAGACGGCGGGGCGAACACTGAAGCTTTCTTT.